The subject of this entry is one T cell receptor beta chain. A much larger clone differs by one base, so this may be a read error. This sample stems from a study of T-cell reconstitution after alpha-beta-depleted transplantation in children. V was shortened by 5 bases and J by 5 bases, with 16 bases between the two germline ends. The CDR3 totals 14 residues. Unique molecular identifiers were used in preparing the TCRbeta library. MiXCR, applied by TCRdb to the PCR reads, yields one record per CDR3 protein. The data show about 200,000 distinct CDR3 sequences, 13% to 15% seen once. This TCR was recovered from a human donor who donated a stem cell graft to a child with acute lymphoblastic leukemia. The sample here was PBMCs from the stem cell graft donor, taken from the stem cell graft. The chain couples TRBV12-3 or TRBV12-4 to TRBJ2-7; D might be TRBD1 or TRBD2, each matching 5 bases. CDR3 bases: TGTGCCAGCAGTCCTCGGGGACGGAGACACGAGCAGTACTTC. It is translated as CASSPRGRRHEQYF.